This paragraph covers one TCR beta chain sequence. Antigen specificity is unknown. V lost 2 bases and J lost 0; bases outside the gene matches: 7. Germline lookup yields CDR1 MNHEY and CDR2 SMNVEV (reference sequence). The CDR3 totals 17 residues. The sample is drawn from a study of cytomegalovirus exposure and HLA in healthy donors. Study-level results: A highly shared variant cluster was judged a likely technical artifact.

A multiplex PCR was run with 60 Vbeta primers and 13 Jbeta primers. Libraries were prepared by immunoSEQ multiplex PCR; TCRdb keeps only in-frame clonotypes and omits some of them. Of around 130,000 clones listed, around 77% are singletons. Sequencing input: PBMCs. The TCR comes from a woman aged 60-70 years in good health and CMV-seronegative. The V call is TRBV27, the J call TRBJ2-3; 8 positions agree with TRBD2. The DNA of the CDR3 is TGTGCCAGCAGTTTACGAGGCGAGCGGGAGAGCACAGATACGCAGTATTTT. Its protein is CASSLRGERESTDTQYF.